The clone carrying this TCR beta chain appeared a few times. The antigen remains unidentified. The data are from a study of T cells after yellow fever vaccination. Overall study context: With SMART-Seq v4 Ultra Low Input, the fractions containing low cell numbers were prepared. Notes on the study in general: The secondary response peaked faster, at day 5 versus 15, but was weaker. There was a small share of clonotypes that showed up in both the CD4 and CD8 compartments. Contamination of FACS-sorted repertoires by abundant clonotypes from the bulk population could occur.

TCRdb analysed the 5' RACE reads with MiXCR anew, one entry per CDR3 protein. The sample holds approximately 300,000 distinct CDR3 sequences, 10% to 15% seen once. The ends were cut back, 6 bases at V and 0 bases at J, with 12 bases in the middle. Germline V gene sequence: CDR1 ENHRY, CDR2 SYGVKD. This CDR3 is built from 14 residues. The specimen was CD4+ T cells sorted from PBMCs, collected 45 days after the yellow fever booster vaccination. The V call is TRBV10-3, the J call TRBJ2-7, with TRBD1 as a possible D gene (5 bases). The sequence was collected from a man aged 25 to 40 who received the YFV17D yellow fever vaccine. CDR3 loop: CAIRIQGSSYEQYF. The CDR3 DNA is TGTGCCATCAGGATCCAGGGATCCTCCTACGAGCAGTACTTC.